The 28 T cell receptor beta chains below were found in one sample sequenced in a study of CD8+CD57+ T cells in acquired aplastic anemia. The authors sequenced patients whose flow cytometry had shown CD8+CD57+ cell expansion. The TCR beta profiling, which covered VDJ combination and CDR3 sequence, was carried out using genomic DNA as the template. TCRdb re-called the reads with MiXCR, one entry per CDR3 protein. Of about 470,000 distinct CDR3 sequences listed, over 25% are singletons. The sequenced material came from sorted CD4+, CD8+, or CD8+CD57+ T cells (not recorded which) from PBMCs. The receptors were gathered from a human donor with aplastic anemia.

CDR3 amino acids: CASSEQSGTSGRWTGELFF. For the CDR3, the DNA is TGTGCCAGCAGCGAACAATCCGGGACTAGCGGGAGATGGACCGGGGAGCTGTTTTTT. The rearrangement links TRBV9 to TRBJ2-2, with TRBD2 matching over 14 bases. V gave up 3 bases and J gave up 5 bases; unmatched junction bases: 12. CDR3 length: 19 amino acids. Per germline, CDR1 SGDLS and CDR2 YYNGEE.

This clonotype was detected many times. This chain links TRBV29-1 with TRBJ1-2, with D hard to call. Germline V gene data show CDR1 as SQVTM and CDR2 as ANQGSEA. There are 11 residues in the CDR3. Between the trimmed V and J ends, which lost 6 bases and 6 bases, there was a span of 11 bases. CDR3 in amino acids: CSVDPVDGYTF. The CDR3 DNA is TGCAGCGTCGATCCGGTGGATGGCTACACCTTC.

This clonotype was recorded at least ten times. The gene calls are TRBV12-3 or TRBV12-4 and TRBJ2-2; D gene ambiguous. V was trimmed by 5 bases and J by 3 bases, leaving 10 bases between them. The CDR3 has 14 amino acids. The CDR3 protein is CASSPNRDTGELFF. The CDR3 DNA sequence: TGTGCCAGCAGTCCAAATAGAGACACCGGGGAGCTGTTTTTT.

This clonotype was seen more than once but under ten times. This chain uses TRBV7-2 with TRBJ1-2, with 7 bases identical to TRBD1. V shed 4 bases, J shed 8 bases, and the junction held 13 bases outside the gene matches. Germline CDR1 reads SGHTA; CDR2 reads FQGNSA. This CDR3 spans 15 amino acids. The CDR3: CASSSSRRDSRGYTF. The CDR3 DNA reads as TGTGCCAGCAGCTCTAGCCGACGGGACAGTCGCGGCTACACCTTC.

This clonotype was recorded many times. The rearrangement joins TRBV2 to TRBJ2-1; D is possibly TRBD1 (5 bases). The CDR3 loop spans 14 amino acids. Looked up from germline, CDR1 is SNHLY and CDR2 is FYNNEI. Trimming removed 1 base from V and 2 bases from J, with 6 bases in between. The CDR3 sequence: CASSEGQTYNEQFF. The CDR3 nucleotides read TGTGCCAGCAGTGAAGGACAGACCTACAATGAGCAGTTCTTC.

This clonotype was seen more than once but under ten times. The gene calls are TRBV6-5 and TRBJ2-3; TRBD2 matches at 13 bases. V lost 4 bases and J lost 4; bases outside the gene matches: 5. Germline V CDR1 and CDR2: MNHEY, SVGAGI. The CDR3 is 16 residues long. The CDR3 DNA reads TGTGCCAGCAGTTGGACCGGACTAGCGGGGGCAGATACGCAGTATTTT. It translates to CASSWTGLAGADTQYF.

This rearrangement joins TRBV12-5 to TRBJ1-4; D remains ambiguous. Trimming stripped 6 bases from V and 6 bases from J, with 20 bases between. The CDR3 runs to 16 residues. Germline V lookup: CDR1 LGHNT, CDR2 FRNRAP. CDR3 loop: CASGPPTSPEDEKLFF. CDR3 nucleotides: TGTGCTAGTGGCCCCCCTACGTCCCCCGAGGATGAAAAACTGTTTTTT.

This clonotype showed up many times. The J gene is TRBJ1-4, the V gene TRBV20-1; D not certain. The CDR3 totals 13 residues. Germline V gene data show CDR1 as DFQATT and CDR2 as SNEGSKA (reference sequence). V shed 3 bases and J shed 8 bases, with 13 bases lying between them. CDR3 bases: TGCAGTGCTAGCCGGCCTAACCTCGAAAAACTGTTTTTT. It is translated as CSASRPNLEKLFF.

This clonotype was counted only a few times. V is TRBV19 and J is TRBJ1-4, with D possibly matching TRBD1 (5 bases). Germline loops: CDR1 LNHDA, CDR2 SQIVND (reference sequence). This CDR3 has 15 residues. V lost 3 bases to trimming and J lost 6 bases, with 14 bases between them. In nucleotides, the CDR3 is TGTGCCAGTAGTATTGAGTCTGGAGGGGATGAAAAACTGTTTTTT. This translates into CASSIESGGDEKLFF.

This clonotype was detected many times. This chain joins TRBV10-3 and TRBJ1-6, with D maybe TRBD1 (5 bases). Trimming pared 0 bases from V and 7 bases from J, leaving 10 bases between. CDR3 length: 15 amino acids. Germline V gene data show CDR1 as ENHRY and CDR2 as SYGVKD. The CDR3 reads CAISESQGNNSPLHF. CDR3 DNA: TGTGCCATCAGTGAGTCCCAGGGTAACAATTCACCCCTCCACTTT.

This chain connects TRBV7-3 to TRBJ2-7, with TRBD1 matching 7 bases. This CDR3 spans 14 amino acids. The V and J ends lost 5 bases and 2 bases, in that order; junction bases with no gene match: 6. The germline V gene has CDR1 SGHTA and CDR2 FQGTGA. CDR3 region: CASSGGQLPYEQYF. In DNA, the CDR3 is TGTGCCAGCAGCGGGGGACAGTTACCCTACGAGCAGTACTTC.

A remark on this clonotype: A read error is possible here, since a much larger clone lies one base away. This chain connects TRBV6-5 to TRBJ1-6; possibly TRBD1 for D (6 bases). Germline assignment: CDR1 MNHEY and CDR2 SVGAGI. The CDR3 is 15 residues long. In DNA, the CDR3 is TGTGCCAGCACTTACAGGGTACAAGGGGATTCACCCCTCCACTTT. Encoded protein: CASTYRVQGDSPLHF.

V usage is TRBV5-1 and J usage is TRBJ2-3; D remains ambiguous. CDR1 SGHRS and CDR2 YFSETQ come from the germline V gene. V lost 0 bases and J 1 base, leaving 6 bases between the germline ends. The CDR3 has 14 amino acids. CDR3 amino acids: CASSLDTGTDTQYF. The CDR3 DNA sequence: TGCGCCAGCAGCTTGGACACTGGCACAGATACGCAGTATTTT.

The chain employs TRBV6-2 or TRBV6-3 and TRBJ2-3, with D unclear. This CDR3 region has 14 residues. The V and J ends lost 6 bases and 7 bases respectively, with 17 bases between them. Germline CDR1 and CDR2: MNHEY and SVGEGT. This chain's CDR3 is CASSPGPFRYTQYF. The CDR3, as DNA: TGTGCCAGCAGCCCCGGACCGTTTCGCTATACGCAGTATTTT.

The chain employs TRBV15 and TRBJ1-5; 8 nucleotides agree with TRBD1. The CDR3 is 15 amino acids. The V gene end was trimmed by 1 base and the J gene end by 4 bases; junction bases not matched to a gene: 3. Germline V CDR1 and CDR2: LNHNV, YYDKDF (reference sequence). CDR3 residues: CATSRAQGGNQPQHF. The DNA for the CDR3 is TGTGCCACCAGCAGAGCACAGGGGGGGAATCAGCCCCAGCATTTT.

This clonotype was found many times. This chain connects TRBV15 to TRBJ1-1; TRBD1 aligns across 8 bases. The V gene end was trimmed by 3 bases and the J gene end by 3 bases; junction bases not matched to a gene: 9. The CDR3 contains 16 residues. Germline assignment: CDR1 LNHNV and CDR2 YYDKDF (reference sequence). CDR3 DNA sequence: TGTGCCACCAGCAGTGAGGAACAGGGGGGGGACACTGAAGCTTTCTTT. Encoded protein: CATSSEEQGGDTEAFF.

On this clonotype itself: Since a much larger clone is just one base distant, this may be a read error. This CDR3 fails to terminate in the conserved phenylalanine or tryptophan, so it likely reflects a read error. The chain employs TRBV7-9 and TRBJ2-7, with a tentative D call TRBD1 (5 bases). The V gene's germline CDR1 is SEHNR and CDR2 FQNEAQ (reference sequence). The CDR3 is 11 amino acids. Trimming cost V 8 bases and J 5 bases, with 10 bases left between them. CDR3 region: CASWGLDEQYL. The CDR3 DNA follows: TGTGCCAGCTGGGGCCTCGACGAGCAGTACCTC.

Notes on this clonotype: This could be a read error, since a much larger clone is one nucleotide away. This chain links TRBV7-2 with TRBJ1-4; tentative D call: TRBD1 (5 bases). This CDR3 has 14 amino acids. Germline V CDR1 and CDR2: SGHTA, FQGNSA. The CDR3 DNA reads TGTCCCGCCCATCTCGGACACACTAATGAAAAACTGTTTTTT. Translated: CPAHLGHTNEKLFF.

This clonotype was recorded a few times. The genes are TRBV7-8 and TRBJ1-1; no definite D call. The CDR3 has 16 residues. The V end was cut by 0 bases, the J end by 2 bases, with 13 bases between. From germline, CDR1 is SGHVS and CDR2 FQNEAQ. The CDR3 protein is CASSLAGVWGNTEAFF. The CDR3 region has the DNA TGTGCCAGCAGCTTAGCGGGCGTCTGGGGAAACACTGAAGCTTTCTTT.

The sample holds a few counts of this clonotype. The rearrangement joins TRBV28 to TRBJ1-1; D ambiguous. In germline, CDR1 is MDHEN, CDR2 SYDVKM. Trimming took off 5 bases at V and 7 bases at J, with 11 bases between the two ends. The CDR3 runs to 12 residues. CDR3 sequence reads: CASSAPSREAFF. CDR3 coding DNA: TGTGCCAGCAGTGCCCCCAGCCGTGAAGCTTTCTTT.

This clonotype was detected a few times. The rearrangement uses TRBV7-3 and TRBJ2-2; no clear D. Trimming pared 5 bases from V and 2 bases from J, leaving 12 bases between. Germline CDR1 and CDR2: SGHTA and FQGTGA. The CDR3 is 15 amino acids. The CDR3 spells CASSLMNTNTGELFF. CDR3 in DNA: TGTGCCAGCAGCCTCATGAACACCAACACCGGGGAGCTGTTTTTT.

CDR3 in amino acids: CASSLFPSGGGEQETQYF. The CDR3 region has the DNA TGTGCCAGCAGCTTATTCCCGTCCGGCGGGGGGGAACAAGAGACCCAGTACTTC. V is TRBV9 and J is TRBJ2-5; TRBD2 aligns across 9 bases. Trimming at V came to 4 bases and at J to 2 bases, leaving 15 bases not matched to a gene. This CDR3 has 18 residues. Germline-derived CDR1 and CDR2 are SGDLS and YYNGEE.

Concerning this clonotype itself: A junction boundary mismatches the germline segment, possibly from a read error. V is TRBV15 and J is TRBJ1-6; D remains ambiguous. The CDR3 totals 12 residues. Per the germline V gene, CDR1 is LNHNV and CDR2 is YYDKDF (reference sequence). The CDR3 is CATSRDKSPLHF. Written as DNA, the CDR3 is TGTGCCACCAGCAGGGATAAATCACCCCTCCACTTT.

This clonotype has ten or more counts. The chain recombines TRBV9 with TRBJ2-7, with D maybe TRBD1 (5 bases). The CDR3 is 14 residues long. The V end lost 1 base, the J end lost 4 bases, and 12 bases lay between the germline ends. In germline, CDR1 is SGDLS, CDR2 YYNGEE. CDR3 sequence reads: CASSVQGNGYEQYF. CDR3 coding DNA: TGTGCCAGCAGCGTACAGGGAAATGGGTACGAGCAGTACTTC.

As regards this clonotype: A single base separates this from a much larger clone, so it may be a read error. The chain carries TRBV19 and TRBJ2-2; D might be TRBD1 or TRBD2, each matching 5 bases. CDR3 size: 12 residues. Germline V gives CDR1 LNHDA, CDR2 SQIVND (reference sequence). The CDR3 DNA reads TGTGCCAGTGGACATAACACCGGGGCGCTGTTTTTT. Its translation is CASGHNTGALFF.

This clonotype was picked up a small number of times. V usage is TRBV5-4 and J usage is TRBJ2-7; 9 nucleotides align to TRBD1. The germline CDR1 and CDR2 sequences are SGHNT and YYREEE (reference sequence). The length of the CDR3 is 15 residues. V lost 4 bases, J lost 6 bases, and 11 bases stayed unmatched. This CDR3 is CASSRPGQGFPEQYF. As DNA, the CDR3 is TGTGCCAGCAGCAGGCCGGGACAGGGATTCCCCGAGCAGTACTTC.

For the CDR3, the DNA is TGTGCCAGCAGCCTGGGGACACAAGATACGCAGTATTTT. It yields the protein CASSLGTQDTQYF. The rearrangement joins TRBV5-4 to TRBJ2-3; a possible D gene is TRBD1 (6 bases). This CDR3 is built from 13 residues. The ends were cut back, 4 bases at V and 5 bases at J, with 11 bases in the middle. Germline V gene sequence: CDR1 SGHNT, CDR2 YYREEE (reference sequence).

This clonotype was seen a few times. V usage is TRBV3-1 and J usage is TRBJ1-2; 8 bases line up with TRBD1. Unmatched junction bases numbered 14, after V lost 4 bases and J lost 7 bases. This CDR3 contains 16 residues. CDR1 is LGHDT and CDR2 is YNNKEL in the germline V gene (reference sequence). The CDR3 region has the DNA TGTGCCAGCAGCCTCAATCTACCCCAGGGGGCCGGTGGCTACACCTTC. Translated: CASSLNLPQGAGGYTF.